The rows below give T cell receptor beta chains drawn from one sample of a study of T-cell reconstitution after alpha-beta-depleted transplantation in children. Via MiXCR, TCRdb re-called the PCR reads, giving one row per CDR3 protein. The profile shows over 85,000 distinct CDR3 sequences, around 7% of them singletons. The sample was PBMCs, taken before TCRalphabeta/CD19-depleted stem cell transplant. The receptor source for this set is a boy aged 2 to 10 with acute lymphoblastic leukemia, due to receive a stem cell transplant. The CDR3 runs from the conserved cysteine through the conserved F or W. The D gene is left open where the match is weak. Expanded clones get a size class; other rows say once, few or many, or leave the size out.

j_call d_call clone_size v_call cdr3_nt cdr3_aa
TRBJ2-1 TRBD2 NA TRBV19 TGTGCCAGTAGTATAGCCTATATGGCTAGCGGGGCCGCAGCTTCCTACAATGAGCAGTTCTTC CASSIAYMASGAAASYNEQFF
TRBJ2-1 NA many TRBV2 TGTGCCAGCAGTGAGTGGGCAGAAAGGGCAAATGAGCAGTTCTTC CASSEWAERANEQFF
TRBJ2-1 TRBD2 NA TRBV20-1 TGCAGTGCTAGAGTTGTTAAAGCGGGGGCCCCTAGCTCCTACAATGAGCAGTTCTTC CSARVVKAGAPSSYNEQFF
TRBJ2-1 NA many TRBV7-8 TGTGCCAGCAGCTTAGATGGGGTTGAGATGGTCAGAAATGAGCAGTTCTTC CASSLDGVEMVRNEQFF
TRBJ2-3 TRBD1 NA TRBV12-3/TRBV12-4 TGTGCCAGCAGTTTAGAAGACAGGGGCACAGATACGCAGTATTTT CASSLEDRGTDTQYF
TRBJ1-2 TRBD1 NA TRBV10-3 TGTGCCATCAGTGAAGACAGGGGGTATGGCTACACCTTC CAISEDRGYGYTF
TRBJ1-2 NA few TRBV20-1 TGCAGTGCTAGAGATGGGTCTAGGGGGAATGGCTACACCTTC CSARDGSRGNGYTF
TRBJ2-3 TRBD1 few TRBV28 TGTGCCAGCAATGACAGGGGCACAGATACGCAGTATTTT CASNDRGTDTQYF
TRBJ2-7 TRBD1 many TRBV28 TGTGCCAGCAGGCAGACAGGGTTAATGGACGAGCAGTACTTC CASRQTGLMDEQYF
TRBJ2-6 NA few TRBV2 TGTGCCAGCAGTGTGAGGTTTTCGGGGGACTTTGGGGCCAACGTCCTGACTTTC CASSVRFSGDFGANVLTF
TRBJ2-6 NA many TRBV28 TGTGCCAGCAGGGGACGGGAGCCTATTTCTGGGGCCAACGTCCTGACTTTC CASRGREPISGANVLTF
TRBJ1-1 NA few TRBV5-1 TGCGCCAGCAGAGAGGGGGAGACTGAAGCTTTCTTT CASREGETEAFF
TRBJ2-1 TRBD2 NA TRBV28 TGTGCCAGCCGAAGCGGGGGGGGCCACAATGAGCAGTTCTTC CASRSGGGHNEQFF
TRBJ1-6 TRBD1 many TRBV5-1 TGCGCCAGCAGCTTGGGGCTCGGACAGGGTAATTCACCCCTCCACTTT CASSLGLGQGNSPLHF
TRBJ2-1 TRBD1 NA TRBV11-2 TGTGCCAGCAGCAACAGGGGGCTGTACAATGAGCAGTTCTTC CASSNRGLYNEQFF
TRBJ2-7 NA NA TRBV12-3/TRBV12-4 TGTGCCAGCAGCTACGCTCCGACGGGACGGCTCTACGAGCAGTACTTC CASSYAPTGRLYEQYF
TRBJ2-3 TRBD2 few TRBV3-1 TGTGCCAGCAGCCTCAAAACGGGACTAGCGGGCGCAGATACGCAGTATTTT CASSLKTGLAGADTQYF
TRBJ1-6 NA many TRBV20-1 TGCAGTGCTGCCTGGACTGGAAATTCACCCCTCCACTTT CSAAWTGNSPLHF
TRBJ1-1 NA many TRBV6-1 TGTGCCAGCAGGCACCATACTGAAGCTTTCTTT CASRHHTEAFF
TRBJ1-2 NA NA TRBV20-1 TGCAGTGCTAGAGTGGGGACCCACGGGGGACATGGCTACACCTTC CSARVGTHGGHGYTF
TRBJ2-7 NA many TRBV7-2 TGTGCCAGCAGCTCGGTTGGTAGGGGCACCTACGAGCAGTACTTC CASSSVGRGTYEQYF
TRBJ2-3 NA few TRBV7-2 TGTGCCAGCAGCGTCCCGGGAGCTACAAAGGGAGATACGCAGTATTTT CASSVPGATKGDTQYF
TRBJ2-1 NA many TRBV16 TGTGCCAGCAGCCAATCGGCGGTTCTAAGCTCCTACAATGAGCAGTTCTTC CASSQSAVLSSYNEQFF
TRBJ1-1 NA NA TRBV11-1 TGTGCCAGCAGCTTAGTAGTGGGTTTGAACACTGAAGCTTTCTTT CASSLVVGLNTEAFF
TRBJ2-2 TRBD2 NA TRBV29-1 TGCAGCGTGCGATCTAGCGGGAGTTATACCGGGGAGCTGTTTTTT CSVRSSGSYTGELFF
TRBJ1-1 NA many TRBV19 TGTGCCAGTAGTATCGGGGCAGCCAATGAAGCTTTCTTT CASSIGAANEAFF
TRBJ2-5 TRBD2 many TRBV5-4 TGTGCCAGCAGCTTGGAAATTGGCGGGGGGGCCCAAGAGACCCAGTACTTC CASSLEIGGGAQETQYF
TRBJ2-6 NA few TRBV4-1 TGCGCCAGCAGCCAAGCAATCTGGTTTGGGGCCAACGTCCTGACTTTC CASSQAIWFGANVLTF
TRBJ1-1 TRBD1 few TRBV25-1 TGTGCCAGCAGTGAATCCCGACAGGGATTGAACACTGAAGCTTTCTTT CASSESRQGLNTEAFF
TRBJ1-3 NA many TRBV20-1 TGCAGTGCTAGTGGGGACTTCTACTCTGGAAACACCATATATTTT CSASGDFYSGNTIYF
TRBJ1-2 NA NA TRBV6-5 TGTGCCAGCAGTTATGGGCAGGGCCCTAACTATGGCTACACCTTC CASSYGQGPNYGYTF
TRBJ1-1 NA few TRBV20-1 TGCAGTGCTAGACAACTCGTCGGGTTGTTGACTGAAGCTTTCTTT CSARQLVGLLTEAFF
TRBJ1-5 NA many TRBV25-1 TGTGCCAGCAGTCAGACCGGGATCAATCAGCCCCAGCATTTT CASSQTGINQPQHF
TRBJ1-3 NA many TRBV12-3/TRBV12-4 TGTGCCAGCAGTCTTTCTGGAAACACCATATATTTT CASSLSGNTIYF
TRBJ2-6 TRBD1 few TRBV5-4 TGTGCCAGCAGCTACAGGGGAGCGGGGGCCAACGTCCTGACTTTC CASSYRGAGANVLTF
TRBJ2-5 NA few TRBV20-1 TGCAGTGCCCTAATAGGGCGGGCGAACCAAGAGACCCAGTACTTC CSALIGRANQETQYF
TRBJ2-5 NA many TRBV20-1 TGCAGTGCTAGAAAAGAGACCCAGTACTTC CSARKETQYF
TRBJ1-2 NA once TRBV12-3/TRBV12-4 TGTGCCAGCAGCCCTCACGAAGCGGGAGGTCCGAATGGCTACACCTTC CASSPHEAGGPNGYTF
TRBJ1-4 TRBD1 many TRBV7-2 TGTGCCAGCAGCCCGGACAGGGTTTACCTGTTTTTT CASSPDRVYLFF
TRBJ2-7 NA many TRBV5-5 TGTGCCAGCAGCACATACACCGTTAGGTACCACTACGAGCAGTACTTC CASSTYTVRYHYEQYF
TRBJ2-1 NA few TRBV13 TGTGCCAGCAGCCCCCGGGCAGGGGTTAAGCACAGCGAACAGTTCTTC CASSPRAGVKHSEQFF
TRBJ1-1 NA NA TRBV9 TGTGCCAGCAGCGTAGGGCAGGTCCAAATGAACACTGAAGCTTTCTTT CASSVGQVQMNTEAFF
TRBJ1-5 TRBD1 many TRBV24-1 TGTGCCACCAGTGACTCTGCCAGACAGGGACGGAATCAGCCCCAGCATTTT CATSDSARQGRNQPQHF
TRBJ1-2 NA few TRBV7-2 TGTGCCAGCAGCCCGCCGTGGCAGGGGCCCTATGGCTACACCTTC CASSPPWQGPYGYTF
TRBJ2-1 NA many TRBV7-2 TGTGCCAGCAACCGGGACATCAGCTACAATGAGCAGTTCTTC CASNRDISYNEQFF
TRBJ2-7 NA NA TRBV3-1 TGTGCCAGCAGCCAAGAAGGGGATGGAATAAATTACGAGCAGTACTTC CASSQEGDGINYEQYF
TRBJ2-3 TRBD2 few TRBV7-2 TGTGCCAGCAGCTGGGACGGAGGACTAGCGGGGGCGGGAGATACGCAGTATTTT CASSWDGGLAGAGDTQYF
TRBJ1-1 NA many TRBV28 TGTGCCAGCACCTGGCTCCTGAACACTGAAGCTTTCTTT CASTWLLNTEAFF
TRBJ1-1 TRBD1 few TRBV12-3/TRBV12-4 TGTGCCAGCAGTCCCCCGACAGGGGGGGGCACTGAAGCTTTCTTT CASSPPTGGGTEAFF
TRBJ2-7 TRBD1 large TRBV2 TGTGCCAGCAATTCCTTAGACAGGGACTCCTACGAGCAGTACTTC CASNSLDRDSYEQYF
TRBJ2-7 TRBD2 many TRBV7-9 TGTGCCAGCGTTCGGGTTTCGGGGGGGTTAACCTACGAGCAGTACTTC CASVRVSGGLTYEQYF
TRBJ2-6 TRBD1 few TRBV4-2 TGTGCCAGCAGCCAAGCCGTACAGGGGGCGTCTGGGGCCAACGTCCTGACTTTC CASSQAVQGASGANVLTF
TRBJ1-5 TRBD1 few TRBV5-6 TGTGCCAGCAGCAACTACAGGGGGGGTCAGCCCCAGCATTTT CASSNYRGGQPQHF
TRBJ2-2 NA many TRBV6-4 TGTGCCAGCAGTGACTTGGCGGCCTCGAACACCGGGGAGCTGTTTTTT CASSDLAASNTGELFF
TRBJ1-5 TRBD1 NA TRBV23-1 TGCGCCAGCAGGACAGGGGAGGCCGATCAGCCCCAGCATTTT CASRTGEADQPQHF
TRBJ2-3 NA NA TRBV20-1 TGCAGTGCTAGAGATCTCTACCTCGGGGGAGTCACAGATACGCAGTATTTT CSARDLYLGGVTDTQYF
TRBJ2-2 NA many TRBV20-1 TGCAGTGCTAGGGCCCCCCCGAACACCGGGGAGCTGTTTTTT CSARAPPNTGELFF